The sequence of this T cell receptor beta chain was determined in a study of blood T cell repertoires in COVID-19. As for the study in general: PBMCs, B-cell-depleted T cells, or T cells were the source of the cDNA or gDNA that made up the material.

Clones were read by immunoSEQ multiplex PCR, and TCRdb kept only the in-frame ones, dropping some. The sample carries around 130,000 clones, around three quarters recorded once. The CDR3 totals 17 residues. The V and J ends lost 0 bases and 5 bases, in that order; junction bases with no gene match: 5. Germline assignment: CDR1 SGHTA and CDR2 FQGNSA. The sample comprised peripheral blood. The gene calls are TRBV7-2 and TRBJ2-5; TRBD2 agrees at 14 bases. The sequence was collected from a human donor in a cohort sampled during active COVID-19. The CDR3 DNA reads as TGTGCCAGCAGCTTAGCGGGACTAGCGGGGGCCGGGGAGACCCAGTACTTC. This gives the protein CASSLAGLAGAGETQYF.